A single sample is the source of the 20 T cell receptor beta chains below, sequenced in a study of neurological immune-mediated disorders. One entry per CDR3 protein, called by TCRdb with MiXCR from the 5' RACE reads. The top ten hold approximately 3% of the sample, which has tens of thousands of distinct CDR3 sequences, roughly 2.5% seen once. Sequencing was performed on PBMCs. The receptor set was obtained from a man in his fifties or sixties with multiple sclerosis.

At least ten counts were recorded for this clonotype. The J gene is TRBJ1-5, the V gene TRBV28; D unresolved. Germline-derived CDR1 and CDR2 are MDHEN and SYDVKM. This CDR3 spans 16 amino acids. Trimming cost V 2 bases and J 3 bases, with 14 bases left between them. CDR3 region: CASSLERVAPNQPQHF. In DNA, the CDR3 is TGTGCCAGCAGTTTAGAGCGGGTTGCTCCCAATCAGCCCCAGCATTTT.

At least ten counts were recorded for this clonotype. The J gene is TRBJ2-1, the V gene TRBV6-7; the match to TRBD2 covers 13 bases. TRBV6-7 is filed as an ORF, its function uncertain. The CDR3 loop spans 16 amino acids. V trimming: 5 bases; J trimming: 1 base; junction bases outside the gene matches: 2. CDR3 in DNA: TGTGCCAGCAGTCAGGGACTAGCGGGGTCCTACAATGAGCAGTTCTTC. This encodes CASSQGLAGSYNEQFF.

This clonotype came up many times. CDR3 region: CASSFRDRGAASTSYEQYF. The CDR3 coding sequence is TGCGCCAGCAGCTTCCGGGACAGGGGTGCAGCCTCTACCTCCTACGAGCAGTACTTC. The gene calls are TRBV5-1 and TRBJ2-7; 10 bases line up with TRBD1. This CDR3 comprises 19 residues. CDR1 and CDR2 from the germline V gene are SGHRS and YFSETQ. With V trimmed by 2 bases and J by 0 bases, 14 bases remained unmatched.

The sample holds many counts of this clonotype. The CDR3 here is CASSGRPLVYEQYF. The CDR3 DNA follows: TGTGCCAGCAGTGGACGCCCCCTGGTATACGAGCAGTACTTC. The J gene is TRBJ2-7, the V gene TRBV6-1; D gene ambiguous. Germline V gene lookup returns CDR1 MNHNS and CDR2 SASEGT. The ends were cut back, 4 bases at V and 4 bases at J, with 14 bases in the middle. CDR3 length: 14 amino acids.

This clonotype was detected ten times or more. The CDR3 sequence is CASKGTGRETQYF. The CDR3 region has the DNA TGTGCCAGCAAAGGGACAGGGCGGGAGACCCAGTACTTC. The rearrangement uses TRBV12-3 or TRBV12-4 and TRBJ2-5, with 9 bases that match TRBD1. This CDR3 has 13 residues. Trimming took 7 bases from V and 5 from J; bases not matched to a gene: 5.

The sample holds many counts of this clonotype. The chain recombines TRBV7-2 with TRBJ1-4; D might be TRBD1 (5 bases). This CDR3 comprises 15 residues. Germline CDR1 and CDR2: SGHTA and FQGNSA. The V gene lost 1 base and the J gene lost 4 bases, with 10 bases spanning the gap. CDR3 loop: CASSLGRALNEKLFF. For the CDR3, the DNA is TGTGCCAGCAGCTTAGGCAGGGCTCTTAATGAAAAACTGTTTTTT.

This clonotype was recorded many times. This chain uses TRBV5-1 with TRBJ2-3; the match to TRBD2 covers 11 bases. The trim removed 5 bases at V and 3 bases at J, leaving 5 bases unmatched. Per germline, CDR1 SGHRS and CDR2 YFSETQ. There are 15 residues in the CDR3. The CDR3 bases are TGCGCCAGCAGACCAACTAGCGGGGGAACAGATACGCAGTATTTT. Encoded protein: CASRPTSGGTDTQYF.

This clonotype occurred many times. The chain has TRBV7-9 and TRBJ2-1; perhaps TRBD2 as D (5 bases). Germline V gene sequence: CDR1 SEHNR, CDR2 FQNEAQ (reference sequence). This CDR3 is 15 amino acids long. V was pared by 3 bases and J by 6 bases, with 15 bases between. The CDR3 DNA reads as TGTGCCAGCAGCTTCGGGGAAGGGAAGCTCAATGAGCAGTTCTTC. This translates into CASSFGEGKLNEQFF.

This chain links TRBV7-3 with TRBJ2-3; the D is unclear. Per germline, CDR1 SGHTA and CDR2 FQGTGA. The ends were cut back, 5 bases at V and 3 bases at J, with 15 bases in the middle. The CDR3 covers 15 residues. The CDR3 is CASSPNQGPTDTQYF. CDR3 DNA sequence: TGTGCCAGCAGCCCTAACCAAGGACCAACAGATACGCAGTATTTT.

This clonotype was seen at least ten times. The V gene is TRBV5-1, the J gene TRBJ2-4; possible D gene TRBD2, 5 bases. Deletions cut 7 bases from V and 4 bases from J, with 21 bases between. CDR1 and CDR2 from the germline V gene are SGHRS and YFSETQ. The CDR3 loop spans 16 amino acids. In nucleotides, the CDR3 is TGCGCCAGCCTCCCGGTCCCGGGGTCCCTGAAAAACATTCAGTACTTC. Translating gives CASLPVPGSLKNIQYF.

This clonotype was counted ten times or more. The V and J genes are TRBV9 and TRBJ2-7, with a possible D match to TRBD2 (6 bases). Looked up from germline, CDR1 is SGDLS and CDR2 is YYNGEE. CDR3 length equals 15 residues. Deletions cut 0 bases from V and 0 bases from J, with 10 bases between. The CDR3 DNA reads TGTGCCAGCAGCGTAGGGCACGGGAGCTCCTACGAGCAGTACTTC. Protein product: CASSVGHGSSYEQYF.

Of note for this clonotype: Germline is not matched at one junction end, which may reflect a read error. This chain joins TRBV5-1 and TRBJ1-5; D is possibly TRBD1 (6 bases). The CDR3 is made up of 16 amino acids. Looked up from germline, CDR1 is SGHRS and CDR2 is YFSETQ. CDR3 sequence (DNA): TGCGCCAGCAGCTTGTCGGGGACACATAGCAATCAGCACCAGCATTTT. It codes for CASSLSGTHSNQHQHF.

This clonotype was seen ten or more times. The J gene is TRBJ1-2, the V gene TRBV27; 8 bases are a match to TRBD1. CDR3 length: 16 residues. Germline CDR1 is MNHEY and CDR2 is SMNVEV (reference sequence). J lost 2 bases, V lost 5 bases, and 10 bases had no gene match. The CDR3: CASSQDLGQDNYGYTF. The CDR3 nucleotides read TGTGCCAGCAGTCAAGACCTGGGACAGGACAACTATGGCTACACCTTC.

The table lists this clonotype with many counts. The chain joins TRBV5-4 to TRBJ2-1; D uncertain. V gave up 4 bases and J gave up 5 bases, with 13 bases separating them. Germline V gene data show CDR1 as SGHNT and CDR2 as YYREEE (reference sequence). The CDR3 length is 14 residues. CDR3 nucleotides: TGTGCCAGCAGCCCCCTCTCGAAGGACAATGAGCAGTTCTTC. It is translated as CASSPLSKDNEQFF.

Sample share makes this clonotype medium-sized. For the CDR3, the DNA is TGTGCCAGCAGCTTATTTCAGGGAAATTCACCCCTCCACTTT. Protein: CASSLFQGNSPLHF. V and J are TRBV7-6 and TRBJ1-6; tentative D call: TRBD1 (5 bases). V lost 2 bases and J 7 bases, leaving 9 bases between the germline ends. The length of the CDR3 is 14 residues. CDR1 and CDR2 from the germline V gene are SGHVS and FNYEAQ.

This clonotype was picked up many times. The chain has TRBV27 and TRBJ2-3, with 9 bases aligning to TRBD1. Trimming at V came to 5 bases and at J to 13 bases, leaving 7 bases not matched to a gene. The CDR3 contains 12 residues. The germline CDR1 and CDR2 sequences are MNHEY and SMNVEV (reference sequence). The CDR3 region is CASSPRDREEYF. CDR3 DNA sequence: TGTGCCAGCAGTCCGAGGGACAGGGAGGAGTATTTT.

This clonotype was counted ten times or more. V usage is TRBV20-1 and J usage is TRBJ2-3; TRBD2 matches 11 bases. There are 17 residues in the CDR3. Trimming cost V 0 bases and J 2 bases; bases outside gene matches: 7. Germline CDR1 is DFQATT and CDR2 is SNEGSKA (reference sequence). The CDR3: CSAREVGSGGDTDTQYF. CDR3 sequence (DNA): TGCAGTGCTAGAGAAGTCGGTAGCGGGGGGGACACAGATACGCAGTATTTT.

Ten or more counts support this clonotype. CDR3 DNA sequence: TGTGCCAGCAGCCCGGGACTCTCTGTACTGGGCAATGAGCAGTTCTTC. This sequence encodes CASSPGLSVLGNEQFF. The chain has TRBV12-3 or TRBV12-4 and TRBJ2-1; the D gene is possibly TRBD2 (6 bases). V lost 6 bases and J 6 bases, leaving 21 bases between the germline ends. This CDR3 spans 16 amino acids.

In this sample, this clonotype turned up many times. The rearrangement links TRBV7-6 to TRBJ2-3; TRBD2 matches at 12 bases. Germline V CDR1 and CDR2: SGHVS, FNYEAQ. The CDR3 is 16 residues long. The junction had 5 bases not matched to a gene; V was cut back by 3 bases and J by 4 bases. CDR3 in DNA: TGTGCCAGCAGCTTCACTAGCGGGGGGAATGCAGATACGCAGTATTTT. It translates to CASSFTSGGNADTQYF.

This clonotype showed up many times. V is TRBV10-3 and J is TRBJ2-3; D could derive from TRBD1 or TRBD2 (6 bases each). Trimming removed 0 bases from V and 4 bases from J, with 11 bases in between. The CDR3 is 15 amino acids. Germline lookup yields CDR1 ENHRY and CDR2 SYGVKD. This CDR3 reads CAISESRGAADTQYF. The CDR3 DNA sequence: TGTGCCATCAGTGAGTCGAGGGGGGCTGCAGATACGCAGTATTTT.